A single sample gave rise to the 12 T cell receptor beta chains below, sequenced in a study of cytomegalovirus exposure and HLA in healthy donors. Primers for the PCR totalled 60 Vbeta and 13 Jbeta. The assay was immunoSEQ multiplex PCR, and TCRdb's table has in-frame clones only and misses some. This repertoire shows 90,000 to 130,000 clones, roughly 80% found once; its top ten account for more than 20%. The sample was PBMCs. These receptor sequences come from a man aged 30 to 39 in good health and CMV-seropositive.

V usage is TRBV19 and J usage is TRBJ1-1; D perhaps matches TRBD1 (6 bases). V lost 5 bases, J lost 4 bases, and 23 bases lay in between. The CDR3 runs to 17 residues. CDR1 and CDR2 (germline): LNHDA, SQIVND (reference sequence). The DNA for the CDR3 is TGTGCCAGTAGTGTTCGGGGGGCCCTAAGGGGAGGCACTGAAGCTTTCTTT. Its translation: CASSVRGALRGGTEAFF.

As DNA, the CDR3 is TGTGCCAGCAGCGGTCGGACTAGCGGTACTAGCACAGATACGCAGTATTTT. Encoded protein: CASSGRTSGTSTDTQYF. The J gene is TRBJ2-3, the V gene TRBV9; 10 bases match TRBD2. Losses at the gene ends were 3 bases for V and 0 bases for J; bases not matched to a gene: 7. The germline gives CDR1 SGDLS, CDR2 YYNGEE. This CDR3 has 17 residues.

The rearrangement uses TRBV2 and TRBJ2-1, with 10 positions matching TRBD2. The CDR3 covers 15 residues. Per germline, CDR1 SNHLY and CDR2 FYNNEI. J gave up 6 bases and V 6 bases, and 8 bases lay outside the gene matches. CDR3 in DNA: TGTGCCAGCAGGGCGGAGAGCGGGGGGGCCAATGAGCAGTTCTTC. This sequence encodes CASRAESGGANEQFF.

The J gene is TRBJ2-7, the V gene TRBV5-6, with a possible D match to TRBD2 (6 bases). Germline lookup yields CDR1 SGHDT and CDR2 YYEEEE. The CDR3 extends over 13 amino acids. The V end lost 4 bases, the J end lost 4 bases, and 12 bases lay between the germline ends. CDR3 nucleotides: TGTGCCAGCAGCATCGGGGAGGCGTACGAGCAGTACTTC. It specifies CASSIGEAYEQYF.

In its sample, this clone was seen a few times. The rearrangement uses TRBV6-1 and TRBJ1-1; tentative D call: TRBD1 (5 bases). V lost 5 bases to trimming and J lost 6 bases, with 13 bases between them. Germline CDR1 is MNHNS and CDR2 is SASEGT. This CDR3 contains 13 residues. The chain's CDR3 is CASSPTLGAEAFF. The CDR3 DNA is TGTGCCAGCAGTCCAACCCTAGGGGCTGAAGCTTTCTTT.

V and J are TRBV5-1 and TRBJ1-1, with TRBD1 identical over 8 bases. This CDR3 contains 15 residues. Germline V gene data show CDR1 as SGHRS and CDR2 as YFSETQ. V was pared by 5 bases and J by 2 bases, with 8 bases of the junction left unmatched. The CDR3 reads CASSGAGGLNTEAFF. The CDR3 DNA follows: TGCGCCAGCAGTGGGGCAGGGGGCCTTAACACTGAAGCTTTCTTT.

This clone was detected only a few times. The chain has TRBV28 and TRBJ1-6; a possible D gene is TRBD1 (5 bases). The germline V gene has CDR1 MDHEN and CDR2 SYDVKM. This CDR3 comprises 13 residues. Trimming cost V 3 bases and J 10 bases, with 10 bases left between them. The CDR3 spells CASSLTVSSPLHF. The CDR3 bases are TGTGCCAGCAGTTTGACAGTTTCCTCACCCCTCCACTTT. The whole variable domain, remainder taken from reference TRBV28 and TRBJ1-6, is DVKVTQSSRYLVKRTGEKVFLECVQDMDHENMFWYRQDPGLGLRLIYFSYDVKMKEKGDIPEGYSVSREKKERFSLILESASTNQTSMYLCASSLTVSSPLHFGNGTRLTVT.

The rearrangement uses TRBV2 and TRBJ1-6, with 8 bases that match TRBD1. The V segment lost 6 bases and the J segment 10 bases; nucleotides outside the gene matches: 14. CDR3 length: 16 amino acids. The V gene's germline CDR1 is SNHLY and CDR2 FYNNEI. CDR3 loop: CASSPGQAVLGSPLHF. The CDR3 coding sequence is TGTGCCAGCAGCCCGGGACAGGCCGTGTTGGGATCACCCCTCCACTTT.

Remarks on this clone: One junction end does not reproduce the germline sequence, and a read error may be involved. This chain connects TRBV7-8 to TRBJ2-7, with TRBD1 matching over 9 bases. Germline CDR1 reads SGHVS; CDR2 reads FQNEAQ. The CDR3 extends over 16 amino acids. The CDR3 DNA sequence: TGTGCCAGCAGCTTTTTCTCCGGGACAGGGTTCTACGAGCGGTACTTC. Translating it yields CASSFFSGTGFYERYF.

This clone appeared once. The chain is built from TRBV11-2 and TRBJ2-4; 11 bases are shared with TRBD2. Germline-derived CDR1 and CDR2 are SGHAT and FQNNGV. Losses at the gene ends were 1 base for V and 0 bases for J; bases not matched to a gene: 2. The CDR3 is 17 amino acids. As DNA, the CDR3 is TGTGCCAGCAGCTTAGGAGGACTAGCGGGAGCCAAAAACATTCAGTACTTC. It specifies CASSLGGLAGAKNIQYF. The variable domain in full, completed from reference TRBV11-2 and TRBJ2-4, reads EAGVAQSPRYKIIEKRQSVAFWCNPISGHATLYWYQQILGQGPKLLIQFQNNGVVDDSQLPKDRFSAERLKGVDSTLKIQPAKLEDSAVYLCASSLGGLAGAKNIQYFGAGTRLSVL.

Concerning this clone itself: The sample contains more than one DNA sequence encoding this CDR3. For the CDR3, the DNA is TGTGCCAGTAGTATAAACAGTTGGGCAGATACGCAGTATTTT. This translates into CASSINSWADTQYF. The chain employs TRBV19 and TRBJ2-3; D unresolved. The CDR3 consists of 14 residues. Germline V gene lookup returns CDR1 LNHDA and CDR2 SQIVND (reference sequence). The V end lost 2 bases, the J end lost 4 bases, and 10 bases lay between the germline ends.

This clone showed up just once. This chain links TRBV4-1 with TRBJ2-1, with D uncertain. Trimming took 3 bases from V and 0 from J, leaving 9 bases between them. Germline V gene lookup returns CDR1 MGHRA and CDR2 YSYEKL. The CDR3 sequence is 15 residues long. DNA for the CDR3: TGCGCCAGCAGCCAGACATTCCGCTCCTACAATGAGCAGTTCTTC. This sequence encodes CASSQTFRSYNEQFF.